This T cell receptor (beta chain) was identified during a study of blood T cell repertoires in COVID-19. The overall study: Italy, Spain and the United States were the sources of the convalescent and acute COVID-19 samples.

Only in-frame clones appear in the TCRdb table, and some are missing; sequencing was by immunoSEQ multiplex PCR. The data show some 97,000 clones, under 90% seen once. Germline CDR1 reads SGHRS; CDR2 reads YFSETQ. V shed 7 bases and J shed 4 bases, with 14 bases lying between them. This CDR3 is built from 14 residues. The origin of this receptor is a human donor in a cohort sampled during active COVID-19. Material for sequencing was peripheral blood. This sequence joins TRBV5-1 and TRBJ1-4; D unclear. In nucleotides, the CDR3 is TGCGCCAGCGGTTGGGAGGGTAGTAATGAAAAACTGTTTTTT. This codes for CASGWEGSNEKLFF.